This TCR beta chain was captured in a study of PD-1 blockade in classical Hodgkin lymphoma. The data were produced by immunoSEQ multiplex PCR, yet TCRdb's version contains in-frame clones alone and is incomplete. The sample consists of about 15,000 clones, 65% to 85% of them appearing once. Exposure to brentuximab vedotin varied, and each patient had relapsed following autologous stem cell transplantation. Germline V lookup: CDR1 SGHNT, CDR2 YYREEE (reference sequence). V was pared by 5 bases and J by 2 bases, with 14 bases of the junction left unmatched. The CDR3 consists of 19 residues. The TCR comes from a human donor with classical Hodgkin lymphoma. The source material was peripheral blood mononuclear cells (PBMCs), sampled before the second cycle of nivolumab. The chain links TRBV5-4 to TRBJ1-6; 9 bases map to TRBD1. This chain's CDR3 is CASRALRRDRDTYNSPLHF. The CDR3 DNA reads as TGTGCCAGCAGGGCACTCCGCCGGGACAGGGATACCTATAATTCACCCCTCCACTTT.